Listed below are T cell receptor beta chains from one sample, sequenced in a study of cytomegalovirus exposure and HLA in healthy donors. Assay used: immunoSEQ multiplex PCR; TCRdb lists only in-frame clones, some missing. Of over 100,000 clones detected, 75% to 90% appear once; the ten largest clones hold roughly 1.2%. What was sequenced was PBMCs. Receptor source: a woman in her late teens or twenties in good health and CMV-seronegative. The CDR3 runs from the conserved cysteine through the conserved F or W. D genes are given only for firm matches. The size field is filled for only some rows; it gives once, few, many or a size class.

abundance	d_gene	j_gene	v_gene	CDR3aa	CDR3nt
.	TRBD1	TRBJ1-1	TRBV5-1	CASSLGTGGFDTEAFF	TGCGCCAGCAGCTTAGGGACAGGGGGCTTTGACACTGAAGCTTTCTTT
.	.	TRBJ1-5	TRBV2	CASQTGPGAGQPQHF	TGTGCCAGCCAAACAGGTCCAGGGGCAGGTCAGCCCCAGCATTTT
once	.	TRBJ1-2	TRBV5-1	CASSPGGGPAPINGYTF	TGCGCCAGCAGCCCTGGCGGGGGGCCTGCCCCAATAAATGGCTACACCTTC
.	TRBD2	TRBJ2-1	TRBV2	CASDRALRGAGSSYNEQFF	TGTGCCAGCGACCGCGCCCTAAGGGGAGCGGGGAGCTCCTACAATGAGCAGTTCTTC
.	.	TRBJ1-1	TRBV7-8	CASSADSNTEAFF	TGTGCCAGCAGCGCGGACAGCAACACTGAAGCTTTCTTT
.	TRBD1	TRBJ1-1	TRBV2	CASSAGTGGHTEAFF	TGTGCCAGCAGTGCCGGGACAGGGGGCCACACTGAAGCTTTCTTT
few	TRBD1	TRBJ1-2	TRBV5-5	CASSSRGGQRSF	TGTGCCAGCAGCTCCCGAGGGGGACAGCGGAGCTTC
.	.	TRBJ1-2	TRBV12-5	CASGSDASGSYGYTF	TGTGCTAGTGGTTCGGACGCTTCAGGGTCCTATGGCTACACCTTC
.	TRBD1	TRBJ2-7	TRBV28	CASSPGTVLYEQYF	TGTGCCAGCAGCCCCGGGACAGTACTCTACGAGCAGTACTTC
.	.	TRBJ2-5	TRBV7-9	CASSDPGWAAQETQYF	TGTGCCAGCAGCGACCCTGGGTGGGCCGCCCAAGAGACCCAGTACTTC
.	.	TRBJ2-5	TRBV2	CASSFQAPRETQYF	TGTGCCAGCAGTTTTCAGGCCCCAAGAGAGACCCAGTACTTC
.	.	TRBJ2-7	TRBV5-1	CASSSTGSEQYF	TGCGCCAGCAGCTCAACAGGGTCGGAGCAGTACTTC